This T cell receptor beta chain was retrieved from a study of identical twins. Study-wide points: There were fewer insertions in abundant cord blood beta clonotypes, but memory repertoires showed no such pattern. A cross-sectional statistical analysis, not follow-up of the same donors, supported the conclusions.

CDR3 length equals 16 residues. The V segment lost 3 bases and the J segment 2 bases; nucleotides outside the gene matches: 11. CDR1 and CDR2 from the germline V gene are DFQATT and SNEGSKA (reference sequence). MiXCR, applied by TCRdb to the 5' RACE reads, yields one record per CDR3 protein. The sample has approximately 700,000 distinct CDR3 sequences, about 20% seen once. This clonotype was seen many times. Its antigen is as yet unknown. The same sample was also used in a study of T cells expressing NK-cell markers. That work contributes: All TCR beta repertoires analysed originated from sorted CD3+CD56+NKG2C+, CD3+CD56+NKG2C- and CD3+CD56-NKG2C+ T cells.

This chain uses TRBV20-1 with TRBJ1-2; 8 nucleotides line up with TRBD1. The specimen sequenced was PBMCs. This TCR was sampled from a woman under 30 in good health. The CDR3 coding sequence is TGCAGTGCTAGGGGTACGGGACAGGCAATGAACTATGGCTACACCTTC. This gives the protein CSARGTGQAMNYGYTF.